These 2 T cell receptor beta chains were all obtained from the same sample, sequenced in a study of blood T cell repertoires in COVID-19 (dated by TCRdb to the early 2020s). Receptors were amplified or captured by the immunoSEQ multiplex PCR assay. The table comes from immuneACCESS by way of TCRdb, which keeps in-frame sequences with V and J called. Part of the clones is missing from these tables; in studies checked, under half for an unresolved V gene and the rest for unknown reasons. Present in this sample are about 370,000 clones, roughly 90% of which were seen just once. The ten biggest clones cover less than 3.5% of the sample. Sequenced sample: peripheral blood. The source is a woman aged 25 to 39 with COVID-19, enrolled during active disease.

In this sample, this clone turned up once. The chain is built from TRBV5-1 and TRBJ1-4; the D gene is possibly TRBD1 (6 bases). The CDR3 extends over 14 amino acids. Trimming shortened V by 0 bases and J by 6 bases, and 9 bases separated the two germline ends. The V gene's germline CDR1 is SGHRS and CDR2 YFSETQ. The CDR3 region has the DNA TGCGCCAGCAGCTTGGCCAGGGGCCATGAAAAACTGTTTTTT. Residues: CASSLARGHEKLFF.

The chain recombines TRBV12-3 or TRBV12-4 with TRBJ2-5; D unclear. The CDR3 extends over 12 amino acids. V lost 3 bases to trimming and J lost 2 bases, with 4 bases between them. Here the CDR3 reads CASSFLQETQYF. CDR3 DNA sequence: TGTGCCAGCAGTTTCTTACAAGAGACCCAGTACTTC.